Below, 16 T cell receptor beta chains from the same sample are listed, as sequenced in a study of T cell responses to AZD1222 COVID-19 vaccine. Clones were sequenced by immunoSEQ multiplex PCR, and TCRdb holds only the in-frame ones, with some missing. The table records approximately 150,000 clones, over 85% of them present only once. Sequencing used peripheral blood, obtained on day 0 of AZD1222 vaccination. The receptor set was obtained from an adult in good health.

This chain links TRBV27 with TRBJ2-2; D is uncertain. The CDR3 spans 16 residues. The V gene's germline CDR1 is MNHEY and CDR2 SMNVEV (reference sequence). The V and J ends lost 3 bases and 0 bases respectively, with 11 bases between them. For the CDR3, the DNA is TGTGCCAGCAGTTTTCGGCCGGACCCGAACACCGGGGAGCTGTTTTTT. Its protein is CASSFRPDPNTGELFF.

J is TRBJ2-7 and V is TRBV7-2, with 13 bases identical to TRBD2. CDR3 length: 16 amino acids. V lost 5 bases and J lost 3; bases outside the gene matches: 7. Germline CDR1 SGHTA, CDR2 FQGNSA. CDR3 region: CASSPTRTSGSYEQYF. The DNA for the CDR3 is TGTGCCAGCAGCCCAACCCGGACTAGCGGGAGCTACGAGCAGTACTTC.

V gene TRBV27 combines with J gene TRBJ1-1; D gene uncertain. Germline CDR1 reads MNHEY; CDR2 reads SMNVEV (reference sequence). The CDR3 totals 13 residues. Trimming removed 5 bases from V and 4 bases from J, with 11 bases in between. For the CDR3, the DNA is TGTGCCAGCAGTCATAGGCCCTCCACTGAAGCTTTCTTT. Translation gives CASSHRPSTEAFF.

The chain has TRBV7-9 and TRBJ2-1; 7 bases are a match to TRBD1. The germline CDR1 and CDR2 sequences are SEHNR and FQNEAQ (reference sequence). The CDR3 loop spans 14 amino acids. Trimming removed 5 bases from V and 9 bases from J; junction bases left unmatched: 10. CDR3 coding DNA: TGTGCCAGCAGCCCCCCCGACAGGGACATTGAGCAGTTCTTC. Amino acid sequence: CASSPPDRDIEQFF. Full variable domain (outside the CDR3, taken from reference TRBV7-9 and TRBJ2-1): DTGVSQNPRHKITKRGQNVTFRCDPISEHNRLYWYRQTLGQGPEFLTYFQNEAQLEKSRLLSDRFSAERPKGSFSTLEIQRTEQGDSAMYLCASSPPDRDIEQFFGPGTRLTVL.

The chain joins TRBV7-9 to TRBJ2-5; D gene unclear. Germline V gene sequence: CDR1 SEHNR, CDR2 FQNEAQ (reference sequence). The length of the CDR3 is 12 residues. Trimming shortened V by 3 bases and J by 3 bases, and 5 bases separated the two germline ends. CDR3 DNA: TGTGCCAGCAGCTTGAATGAAGAGACCCAGTACTTC. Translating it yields CASSLNEETQYF.

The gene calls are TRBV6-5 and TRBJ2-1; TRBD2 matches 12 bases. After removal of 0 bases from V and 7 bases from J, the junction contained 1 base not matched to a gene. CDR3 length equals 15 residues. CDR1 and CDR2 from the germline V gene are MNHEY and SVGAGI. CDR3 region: CASSYSGLAGNEQFF. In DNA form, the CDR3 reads TGTGCCAGCAGTTACTCCGGACTAGCGGGAAATGAGCAGTTCTTC.

The CDR3 spells CASSRLAGDLAGELFF. The CDR3 nucleotides are TGTGCCAGCAGTAGACTAGCGGGAGATCTTGCCGGGGAGCTGTTTTTT. V is TRBV3-1 (or the pseudogene TRBV3-2) and J is TRBJ2-2, with TRBD2 identical over 12 bases. J gave up 6 bases and V 6 bases, and 8 bases lay outside the gene matches. Germline V gene data show CDR1 as LGHDT and CDR2 as YNNKEL (reference sequence). The CDR3 is 16 amino acids.

CDR3 DNA: TGTGCCAGTACCACATCCGGGGGCAGGGGGCATGATCAGCCCCAGCATTTT. This gives the protein CASTTSGGRGHDQPQHF. J is TRBJ1-5 and V is TRBV19; 8 bases fit TRBD1. V was clipped by 7 bases and J by 5 bases; unmatched bases: 16. This CDR3 is built from 17 residues. Germline CDR1 LNHDA, CDR2 SQIVND (reference sequence).

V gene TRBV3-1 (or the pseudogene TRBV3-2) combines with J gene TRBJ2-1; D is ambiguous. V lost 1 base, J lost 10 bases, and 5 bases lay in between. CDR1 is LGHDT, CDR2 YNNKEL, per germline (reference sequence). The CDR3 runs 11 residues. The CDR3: CASSQGFEQFF. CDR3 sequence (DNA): TGTGCCAGCAGCCAAGGGTTCGAGCAGTTCTTC.

DNA of the CDR3: TGTGCCAGCAGCTTATCCCTGAGAGGGAAGATCTATGGCTACACCTTC. This codes for CASSLSLRGKIYGYTF. The rearrangement uses TRBV7-2 and TRBJ1-2; D is unclear. CDR3 length: 16 amino acids. The V gene's germline CDR1 is SGHTA and CDR2 FQGNSA. Trimming removed 2 bases from V and 4 bases from J, with 17 bases in between.

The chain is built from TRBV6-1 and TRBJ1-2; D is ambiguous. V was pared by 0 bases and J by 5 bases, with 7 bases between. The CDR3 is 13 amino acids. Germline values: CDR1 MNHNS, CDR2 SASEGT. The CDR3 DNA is TGTGCCAGCAGTGAAGCGCCTACGTATGGCTACACCTTC. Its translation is CASSEAPTYGYTF.

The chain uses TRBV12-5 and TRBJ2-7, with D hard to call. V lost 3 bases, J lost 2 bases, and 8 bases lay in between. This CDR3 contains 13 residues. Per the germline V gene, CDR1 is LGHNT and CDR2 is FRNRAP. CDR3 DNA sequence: TGTGCTAGTGGTTTCCAGGTGGCCTACGAGCAGTACTTC. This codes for CASGFQVAYEQYF.

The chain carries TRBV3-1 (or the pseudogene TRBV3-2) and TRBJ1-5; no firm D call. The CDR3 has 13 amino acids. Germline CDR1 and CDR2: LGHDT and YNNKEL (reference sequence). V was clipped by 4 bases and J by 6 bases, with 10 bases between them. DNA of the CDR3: TGTGCCAGCAGCCCGGGTGTAGGTCAGCCCCAGCATTTT. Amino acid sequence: CASSPGVGQPQHF.

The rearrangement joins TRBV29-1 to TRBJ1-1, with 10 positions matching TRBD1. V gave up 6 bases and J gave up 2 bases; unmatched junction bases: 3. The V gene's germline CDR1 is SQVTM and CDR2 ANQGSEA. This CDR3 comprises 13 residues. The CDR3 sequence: CSVGQGINTEAFF. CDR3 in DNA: TGCAGCGTGGGACAGGGGATTAACACTGAAGCTTTCTTT.

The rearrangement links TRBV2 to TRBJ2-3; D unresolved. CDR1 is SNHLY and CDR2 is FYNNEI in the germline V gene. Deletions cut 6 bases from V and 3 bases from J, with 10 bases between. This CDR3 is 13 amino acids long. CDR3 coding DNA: TGTGCCAGCAGGATGGTACCAACAGATACGCAGTATTTT. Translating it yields CASRMVPTDTQYF.

The DNA for the CDR3 is TGCAGCGTGACTACAGGTGAGGCCGGGGAGCTGTTTTTT. Amino acid sequence: CSVTTGEAGELFF. V is TRBV29-1 and J is TRBJ2-2; the D gene could be TRBD1 or TRBD2 (5 bases each). Germline-derived CDR1 and CDR2 are SQVTM and ANQGSEA. Trimming shortened V by 6 bases and J by 6 bases, and 14 bases separated the two germline ends. The CDR3 length is 13 residues.